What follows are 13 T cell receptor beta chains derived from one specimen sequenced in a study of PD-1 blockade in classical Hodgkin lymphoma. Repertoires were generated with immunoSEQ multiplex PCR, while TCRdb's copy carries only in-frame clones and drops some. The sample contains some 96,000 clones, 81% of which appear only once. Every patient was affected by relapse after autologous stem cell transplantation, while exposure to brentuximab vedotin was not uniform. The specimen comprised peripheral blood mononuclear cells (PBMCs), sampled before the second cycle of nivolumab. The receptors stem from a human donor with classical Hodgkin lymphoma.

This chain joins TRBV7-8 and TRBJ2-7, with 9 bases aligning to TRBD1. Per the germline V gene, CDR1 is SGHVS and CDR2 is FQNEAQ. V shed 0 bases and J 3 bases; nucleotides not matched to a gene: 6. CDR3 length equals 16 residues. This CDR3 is CASSLAKPGQGYEQYF. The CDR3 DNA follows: TGTGCCAGCAGCTTAGCCAAACCGGGACAGGGCTACGAGCAGTACTTC.

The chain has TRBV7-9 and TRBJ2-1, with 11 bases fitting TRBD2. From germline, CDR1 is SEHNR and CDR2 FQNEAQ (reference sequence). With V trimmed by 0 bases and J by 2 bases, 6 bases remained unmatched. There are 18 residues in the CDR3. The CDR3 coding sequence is TGTGCCAGCAGCTTAGCGATACTAGCGGGAGTCCCCTACAATGAGCAGTTCTTC. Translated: CASSLAILAGVPYNEQFF.

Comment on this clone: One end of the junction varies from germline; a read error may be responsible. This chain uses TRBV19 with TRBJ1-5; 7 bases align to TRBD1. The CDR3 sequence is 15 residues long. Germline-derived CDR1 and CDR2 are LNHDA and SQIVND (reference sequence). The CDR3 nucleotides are TGTGCGAGTAGTACCGCCGACAGGGGCAATCAGCCCCAGCATTTT. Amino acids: CASSTADRGNQPQHF. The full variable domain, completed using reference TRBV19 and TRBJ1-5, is DGGITQSPKYLFRKEGQNVTLSCEQNLNHDAMYWYRQDPGQGLRLIYYSQIVNDFQKGDIAEGYSVSREKKESFPLTVTSAQKNPTAFYLCASSTADRGNQPQHFGDGTRLSIL.

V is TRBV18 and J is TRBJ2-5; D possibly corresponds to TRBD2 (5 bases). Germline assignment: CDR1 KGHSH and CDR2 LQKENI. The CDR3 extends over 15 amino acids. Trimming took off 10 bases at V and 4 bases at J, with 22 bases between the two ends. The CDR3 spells CATSSGRSAGETQYF. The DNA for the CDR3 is TGTGCCACTAGCTCGGGTCGGAGCGCGGGAGAGACCCAGTACTTC.

The CDR3 coding sequence is TGCAGCGGAACCGGGACGGTGAACACTGAAGCTTTCTTT. Protein product: CSGTGTVNTEAFF. The genes are TRBV29-1 and TRBJ1-1, with a possible D match to TRBD1 (5 bases). The CDR3 is made up of 13 amino acids. Germline-derived CDR1 and CDR2 are SQVTM and ANQGSEA. Trimming took off 7 bases at V and 0 bases at J, with 12 bases between the two ends.

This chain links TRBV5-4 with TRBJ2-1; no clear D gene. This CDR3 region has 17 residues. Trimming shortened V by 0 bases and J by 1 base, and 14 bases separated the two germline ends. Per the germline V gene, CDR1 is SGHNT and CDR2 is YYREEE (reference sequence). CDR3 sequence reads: CASSLEVRPGSYNEQFF. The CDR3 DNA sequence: TGTGCCAGCAGCTTGGAGGTGAGGCCCGGTTCCTACAATGAGCAGTTCTTC.

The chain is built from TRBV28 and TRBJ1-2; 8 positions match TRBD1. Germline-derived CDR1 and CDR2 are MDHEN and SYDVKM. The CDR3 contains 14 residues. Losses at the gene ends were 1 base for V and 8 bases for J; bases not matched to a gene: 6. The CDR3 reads CASSLFRQGAGYTF. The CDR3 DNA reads TGTGCCAGCAGTTTATTTCGTCAGGGGGCCGGCTACACCTTC.

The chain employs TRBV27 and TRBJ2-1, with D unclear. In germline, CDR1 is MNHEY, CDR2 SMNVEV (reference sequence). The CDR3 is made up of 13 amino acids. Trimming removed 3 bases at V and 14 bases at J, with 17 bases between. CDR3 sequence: CASSLGALKSKFF. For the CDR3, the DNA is TGTGCCAGCAGTTTGGGCGCCCTAAAGTCGAAGTTCTTC.

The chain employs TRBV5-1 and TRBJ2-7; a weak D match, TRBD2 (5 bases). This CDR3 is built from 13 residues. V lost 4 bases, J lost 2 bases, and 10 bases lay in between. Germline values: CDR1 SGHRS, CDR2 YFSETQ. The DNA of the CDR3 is TGCGCCAGCAGCCGTGACTACCCCTACGAGCAGTACTTC. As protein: CASSRDYPYEQYF.

Here the CDR3 reads CASSTRVGSGNTIYF. The CDR3 DNA reads as TGTGCCAGCAGTACTAGGGTGGGGTCTGGAAACACCATATATTTT. The chain uses TRBV6-5 and TRBJ1-3, with D unresolved. V shed 5 bases and J shed 1 base, with 12 bases lying between them. The CDR3 is 15 residues long. Germline CDR1 is MNHEY and CDR2 is SVGAGI.

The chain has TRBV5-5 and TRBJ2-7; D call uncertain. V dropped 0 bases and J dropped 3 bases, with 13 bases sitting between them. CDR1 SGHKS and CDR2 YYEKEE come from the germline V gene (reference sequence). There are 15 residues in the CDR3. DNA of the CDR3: TGTGCCAGCAGCTTGGGACCATCACGACTCTACGAGCAGTACTTC. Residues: CASSLGPSRLYEQYF.

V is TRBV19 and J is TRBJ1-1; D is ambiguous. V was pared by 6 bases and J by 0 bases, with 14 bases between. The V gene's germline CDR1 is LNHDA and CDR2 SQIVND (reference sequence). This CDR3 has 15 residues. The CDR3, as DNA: TGTGCCAGTAGCCATGGGTCGCCGATGAACACTGAAGCTTTCTTT. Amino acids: CASSHGSPMNTEAFF. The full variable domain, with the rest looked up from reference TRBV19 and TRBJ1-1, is DGGITQSPKYLFRKEGQNVTLSCEQNLNHDAMYWYRQDPGQGLRLIYYSQIVNDFQKGDIAEGYSVSREKKESFPLTVTSAQKNPTAFYLCASSHGSPMNTEAFFGQGTRLTVV.

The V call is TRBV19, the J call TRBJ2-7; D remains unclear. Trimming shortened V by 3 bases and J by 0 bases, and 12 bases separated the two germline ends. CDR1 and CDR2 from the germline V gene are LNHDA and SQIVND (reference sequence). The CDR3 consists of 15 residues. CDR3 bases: TGTGCCAGTAGTATTGGGAAGGGCGGCTCCTACGAGCAGTACTTC. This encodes CASSIGKGGSYEQYF.